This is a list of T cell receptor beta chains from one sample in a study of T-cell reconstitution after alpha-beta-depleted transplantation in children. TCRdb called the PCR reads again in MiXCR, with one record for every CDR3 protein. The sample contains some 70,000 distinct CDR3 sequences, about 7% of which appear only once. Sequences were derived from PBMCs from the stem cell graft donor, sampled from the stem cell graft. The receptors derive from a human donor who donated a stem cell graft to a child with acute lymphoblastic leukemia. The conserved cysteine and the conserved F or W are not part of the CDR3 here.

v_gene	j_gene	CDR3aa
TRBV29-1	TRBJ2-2	SVLGRTSVVPTNTGELF
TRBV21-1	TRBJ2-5	ASSRRGGRQGLYQETQY
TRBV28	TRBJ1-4	ASSPPGAIRNEKLF
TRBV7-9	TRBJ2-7	ASSFTSGSYEQY
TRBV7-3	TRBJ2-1	ASSLTSPTTSGSYNEQF
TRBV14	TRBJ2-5	ASSHYPGQETQY
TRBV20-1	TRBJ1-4	SAPQGNEKLF
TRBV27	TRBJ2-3	ASSSPGQGKDTQY
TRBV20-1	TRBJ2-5	SATGTGTFPQETQY
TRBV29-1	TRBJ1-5	SVGGNQPQH
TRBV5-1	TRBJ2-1	ASSLGDIVNEQF
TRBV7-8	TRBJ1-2	ASRDAGSRGYGYT
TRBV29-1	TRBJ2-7	SVEGGQGPSYEQY
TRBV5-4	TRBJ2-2	ASRLGLANTGELF
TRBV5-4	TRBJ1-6	ASSQDGGWSPLH
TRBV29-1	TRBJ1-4	SVGVGEKLF
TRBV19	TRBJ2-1	ASQPGQAYNEQF
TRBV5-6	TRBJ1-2	ASSLPRDSSGYT
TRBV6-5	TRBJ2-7	ASSYSNRGRGHEQY
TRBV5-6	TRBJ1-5	ASSWGQGRNQPQH
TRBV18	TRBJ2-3	ASSPGLGRDTQY
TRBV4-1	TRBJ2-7	ASSQGQGLATYEQY
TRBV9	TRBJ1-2	ASSDRVHGYT
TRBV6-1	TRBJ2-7	ASSGPDRGQYEQY
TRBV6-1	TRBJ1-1	ASRDRAFTEAF
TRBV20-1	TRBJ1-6	SARAGLISPLH
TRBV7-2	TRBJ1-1	ASSQGLNLEAF
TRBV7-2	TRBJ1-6	ASSLGGNNSPLH
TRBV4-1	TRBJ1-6	ASIQEGGDYAPLH
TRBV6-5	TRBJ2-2	ASSSQGTLTGELF
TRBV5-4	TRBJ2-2	ASSPTMTGGNTGELF